These T cell receptor beta chains were read from a single sample in a study of control samples from healthy donors and cancer patients. Only in-frame clones appear in the TCRdb table, and some are missing; sequencing was by immunoSEQ multiplex PCR. The sample contains some 410,000 clones, 90% of which appear only once. Sequenced input: PBMCs. The receptor set was obtained from a man in his forties with head and neck cancer. The CDR3 runs from the conserved cysteine through the conserved F or W. Each record gives: J gene, D gene, V gene, clone size, CDR3 DNA, CDR3 protein. A D gene is named only where the DNA matches it firmly. Not all rows give a size; the values are once, few, many and, for expanded clones, a class.

TRBJ1-2,.,TRBV14,.,TGTGCCAGCAGCCAAGACAGGCCAAGGGATGGCTACACCTTC,CASSQDRPRDGYTF
TRBJ2-3,TRBD2,TRBV19,.,TGTGCCAGTAGTATAGAGCCTAGCGGGAGGATCACAGATACGCAGTATTTT,CASSIEPSGRITDTQYF
TRBJ2-7,.,TRBV18,.,TGTGCCAGCTCACCAGGACAGAGCTCCTACGAGCAGTACTTC,CASSPGQSSYEQYF
TRBJ2-1,TRBD2,TRBV9,.,TGTGCCAGCAGCCCCACAGCGGGAGGTTGGGACAATGAGCAGTTCTTC,CASSPTAGGWDNEQFF
TRBJ2-4,.,TRBV24-1,.,TGTGCCACCAGTGATCCCGGGACTCCTGGCATTCAGTACTTC,CATSDPGTPGIQYF
TRBJ2-3,TRBD2,TRBV9,.,TGTGCCAGCAGCGTAGGGCTAGCGGGAGGTCCCACCACAGATACGCAGTATTTT,CASSVGLAGGPTTDTQYF
TRBJ2-7,.,TRBV4-2,.,TGTGCCAGCAGCCCTTCGGAAGTTAGCTGGAGCGAGCAGTACTTC,CASSPSEVSWSEQYF
TRBJ2-7,TRBD2,TRBV7-8,.,TGTGCCAGCAGCTTAGATCTAGCGGGGCCGAGCTCCTACGAGCAGTACTTC,CASSLDLAGPSSYEQYF
TRBJ1-5,.,TRBV7-8,.,TGTGCCAGCGGGGATTGGGGTTACAATCAGCCCCAGCATTTT,CASGDWGYNQPQHF
TRBJ1-2,.,TRBV30,.,TGTGCCTACCATAGGGGCTTAAACTATGGCTACACCTTC,CAYHRGLNYGYTF
TRBJ1-5,.,TRBV4-1,once,TGCGCCAGCAGCCTTAGGGACAGCAATCAGCCCCAGCATTTT,CASSLRDSNQPQHF
TRBJ1-1,TRBD1,TRBV11-2,.,TGTGCCAGCAGCTTAATACTCGGGCAGGGGGACACTGAAGCTTTCTTT,CASSLILGQGDTEAFF
TRBJ2-1,.,TRBV29-1,once,TGCAGCGTTGGCCCCTCAGGACAGTCCAATGAGCAGTTCTTC,CSVGPSGQSNEQFF
TRBJ1-1,.,TRBV6-5,once,TGTGCCAGCAGTTACTCGAGGGGTCTCGCTGAAGCTTTCTTT,CASSYSRGLAEAFF
TRBJ2-5,.,TRBV5-6,few,TGTGCCAGCAGCTTACGAACGCTAGGGGGGGAGACCCAGTACTTC,CASSLRTLGGETQYF
TRBJ1-1,.,TRBV4-2,.,TGTGCCAGCAGCCAAGATGGCGCTGAAGCTTTCTTT,CASSQDGAEAFF
TRBJ1-1,.,TRBV29-1,.,TGCAGCGCCGGAGGGAGGGCTGGACTTCCTGAAGCTTTCTTT,CSAGGRAGLPEAFF
TRBJ1-2,.,TRBV29-1,.,TGCAGCGTTGATACAGGGACGCGGTATGGCTACACCTTC,CSVDTGTRYGYTF
TRBJ1-6,TRBD1,TRBV28,.,TGTGCCAGCTATGACAGGGTCTATAATTCACCCCTCCACTTT,CASYDRVYNSPLHF
TRBJ2-2,TRBD2,TRBV18,.,TGTGCCAGCTCACCCTCGACTAGCGGGAGCCAAAGAGACTGGAACACCGGGGAGCTGTTTTTT,CASSPSTSGSQRDWNTGELFF
TRBJ2-5,.,TRBV7-3,.,TGTGCCAGCAGCTTTATCGGAGAGACCCAGTACTTC,CASSFIGETQYF
TRBJ1-5,TRBD1,TRBV6-6,.,TGTGCCAGCACCTCCGGGACAGGGGTGGATCAGCCCCAGCATTTT,CASTSGTGVDQPQHF
TRBJ2-3,.,TRBV10-3,.,TGTGCCATCAGTGGGACCATGAATCAGGGTACAGATACGCAGTATTTT,CAISGTMNQGTDTQYF
TRBJ1-3,.,TRBV28,.,TGTGCCAGCAGTTCCGAGACCCTCAATGGAGGAAACACCATATATTTT,CASSSETLNGGNTIYF
TRBJ2-6,TRBD1,TRBV12-5,.,TGTGCTAGTGGTTTGTCGTGGACAGGGGTGGGAACTGGGGCCAACGTCCTGACTTTC,CASGLSWTGVGTGANVLTF
TRBJ2-3,.,TRBV6-1,.,TGTGCCAGCAGTGAACTTGTGAGGGGCCTTCGGGATACGCAGTATTTT,CASSELVRGLRDTQYF
TRBJ2-3,.,TRBV7-6,.,TGTGCCAGCAGCTTAAAATCTTACGCCCGTAGCACAGATACGCAGTATTTT,CASSLKSYARSTDTQYF
TRBJ2-1,TRBD1,TRBV19,.,TGTGCCAGTAGGGACAGGGGTTACAATGAGCAGTTCTTC,CASRDRGYNEQFF
TRBJ1-3,TRBD1,TRBV3-1/TRBV3-2,.,TGTGCCAGCGGACAGGGGAGGCCATCCGGAAACACCATATATTTT,CASGQGRPSGNTIYF
TRBJ1-1,TRBD1,TRBV7-3,.,TGTGCCAGCAGCCTCGGACAGGGTTTGCAAGTCGAAGCTTTCTTT,CASSLGQGLQVEAFF
TRBJ2-3,.,TRBV5-8,.,TGTGCCAGCAGCCCAGGCACAGATACGCAGTATTTT,CASSPGTDTQYF